Below are 9 T cell receptor beta chains sequenced from a single sample in a study of cytomegalovirus exposure and HLA in healthy donors. The assay was immunoSEQ multiplex PCR, and TCRdb's table has in-frame clones only and misses some. In the table there are approximately 280,000 clones, 65% to 90% of which are singletons. Sequenced: PBMCs. The receptor source for this set is a woman younger than 30 in good health and CMV-seronegative.

This chain connects TRBV6-1 to TRBJ1-1; TRBD1 matches at 7 bases. Germline CDR1 and CDR2: MNHNS and SASEGT. The J segment lost 3 bases and the V segment lost 0 bases, leaving 7 bases of the junction unmatched. The CDR3 extends over 16 amino acids. CDR3 region: CASSEAGGVADTEAFF. CDR3 sequence (DNA): TGTGCCAGCAGTGAAGCAGGGGGCGTGGCGGACACTGAAGCTTTCTTT.

The gene calls are TRBV19 and TRBJ2-7; tentative D call: TRBD2 (5 bases). Germline loops: CDR1 LNHDA, CDR2 SQIVND (reference sequence). V was shortened by 6 bases and J by 2 bases, with 8 bases between the two germline ends. CDR3 length: 12 residues. The CDR3, as DNA: TGTGCCAGTAGAGGGAGCGCCTACGAGCAGTACTTC. The encoded protein is CASRGSAYEQYF.

The chain has TRBV7-6 and TRBJ2-3; D is possibly TRBD2 (5 bases). Per the germline V gene, CDR1 is SGHVS and CDR2 is FNYEAQ. V lost 5 bases and J lost 5, with 17 bases in between. The CDR3 is 15 amino acids. CDR3 sequence: CASSRTGLAVDTQYF. CDR3 in DNA: TGTGCCAGCAGCCGTACTGGACTGGCGGTAGATACGCAGTATTTT.

This clone was observed once. This chain uses TRBV7-6 with TRBJ1-1, with TRBD1 identical over 11 bases. The germline CDR1 and CDR2 sequences are SGHVS and FNYEAQ. V dropped 1 base and J dropped 3; count of bases not matched to a gene: 7. The CDR3 extends over 17 amino acids. CDR3 protein: CASSLVRWDRGYTEAFF. CDR3 sequence (DNA): TGTGCCAGCAGCTTAGTACGTTGGGACAGGGGGTACACTGAAGCTTTCTTT.

The V gene is TRBV9, the J gene TRBJ1-1; D uncertain. Germline values: CDR1 SGDLS, CDR2 YYNGEE. Trimming took 0 bases from V and 3 from J, leaving 3 bases between them. The CDR3 totals 12 residues. The DNA for the CDR3 is TGTGCCAGCAGCGTAGTCGACACTGAAGCTTTCTTT. Its protein is CASSVVDTEAFF.

The rearrangement uses TRBV7-3 and TRBJ1-5; a weak D match, TRBD1 (5 bases). This CDR3 contains 15 residues. The V gene lost 5 bases and the J gene lost 5 bases, with 16 bases spanning the gap. CDR1 is SGHTA and CDR2 is FQGTGA in the germline V gene. In DNA, the CDR3 is TGTGCCAGCAGCAAGACGGGGGGTGAGGATCAGCCCCAGCATTTT. Protein sequence: CASSKTGGEDQPQHF.

The chain employs TRBV7-8 and TRBJ1-2; 9 bases match TRBD1. Germline V lookup: CDR1 SGHVS, CDR2 FQNEAQ. V was pared by 2 bases and J by 4 bases, with 5 bases of the junction left unmatched. This CDR3 contains 15 residues. The CDR3 DNA follows: TGTGCCAGCAGCTTACTCAAGGGACAGGGCTATGGCTACACCTTC. It encodes CASSLLKGQGYGYTF.

CDR3 amino acids: CASSLGGGNEQYF. The CDR3 DNA reads TGTGCCAGCAGTTTGGGCGGGGGCAACGAGCAGTACTTC. The chain employs TRBV27 and TRBJ2-7, with D perhaps TRBD2 (7 bases). Per germline, CDR1 MNHEY and CDR2 SMNVEV (reference sequence). CDR3 length equals 13 residues. The V end lost 3 bases, the J end lost 5 bases, and 11 bases lay between the germline ends.

The V gene is TRBV4-3, the J gene TRBJ1-6; possible D gene TRBD1, 5 bases. V lost 0 bases to trimming and J lost 6 bases, with 12 bases between them. The CDR3 length is 16 residues. The V gene's germline CDR1 is LGHNA and CDR2 YSLEER. This CDR3 is CASSQEFGGVNSPLHF. The CDR3 region has the DNA TGCGCCAGCAGCCAAGAATTTGGAGGGGTTAATTCACCCCTCCACTTT.